The TCR beta chain under discussion was sequenced for a study of blood T cell repertoires in COVID-19. Overall study context: Specimens from acute and convalescent COVID-19 originated in the United States, Italy and Spain.

CDR3 length: 16 residues. V gave up 4 bases and J gave up 7 bases; unmatched junction bases: 9. Germline assignment: CDR1 SGHRS and CDR2 YFSETQ. Original processing methods: Reference gene primer amplification in the assay estimated nucleated cell counts. Only in-frame clones appear in the TCRdb table, and some are missing; sequencing was by immunoSEQ multiplex PCR. V, J and clone size reflect that table, while D and trimming were determined from the DNA. The sample consists of about 29,000 clones, roughly 90% of them appearing once. The chain combines TRBV5-1 with TRBJ1-4, with 11 bases that match TRBD1. Input material: peripheral blood. The source is a human donor in a cohort sampled during active COVID-19. The CDR3 is CASSLNGQGAGEKLFF. CDR3 bases: TGCGCCAGCAGCCTCAACGGACAGGGGGCCGGTGAAAAACTGTTTTTT.